The next 25 T cell receptor beta chains were all read from a single sample in a study of T-cell memory formation after mild COVID-19. TCRdb passed the 5' RACE reads through MiXCR, listing each CDR3 protein once. The sample carries roughly 350,000 distinct CDR3 sequences, 21% recorded once. The sequenced sample was PBMCs or a T cell subset sorted from them (not recorded which). The receptors were sampled from an adult woman who had mild COVID-19 (a few samples of this study predate the infection). Cell type and time point are not known.

This clonotype was seen more than once but under ten times. The chain combines TRBV18 with TRBJ2-1; 9 positions agree with TRBD2. The V and J ends lost 3 bases and 6 bases, in that order; junction bases with no gene match: 6. This CDR3 is built from 15 residues. The germline gives CDR1 KGHSH, CDR2 LQKENI. CDR3 in DNA: TGTGCCAGCTCACCGACTAGCGGTTTTGGCAATGAGCAGTTCTTC. This encodes CASSPTSGFGNEQFF.

The V gene is TRBV27, the J gene TRBJ1-1; D not resolved. The CDR3 length is 11 residues. The V and J ends lost 6 bases and 8 bases respectively, with 10 bases between them. CDR1 is MNHEY, CDR2 SMNVEV, per germline (reference sequence). The CDR3 DNA is TGTGCCAGCAGGTTGGGAAGAGAAGCTTTCTTT. It is translated as CASRLGREAFF.

This clonotype turned up a few times. The chain employs TRBV21-1 and TRBJ1-2; TRBD1, the table's D call, was not compared with the DNA. TRBV21-1 is listed as a pseudogene. The CDR3 extends over 15 amino acids. In DNA, the CDR3 is TGTGCCAGCAGCACCATGGGACAGGGCAACTATGGCTACACCTTC. It is translated as CASSTMGQGNYGYTF.

This clonotype has only a few counts. The chain is built from TRBV6-5 and TRBJ2-3, with 7 bases fitting TRBD2. CDR3 length equals 13 residues. With 8 bases clipped from V and 5 bases from J, the junction kept 7 bases outside the gene matches. CDR1 is MNHEY and CDR2 is SVGAGI in the germline V gene. The CDR3 sequence: CASRSGAVDTQYF. CDR3 sequence (DNA): TGTGCCAGCCGAAGCGGGGCCGTAGATACGCAGTATTTT.

The chain carries TRBV6-5 and TRBJ1-1; 9 nucleotides align to TRBD1. Trimming cost V 2 bases and J 1 base; bases outside gene matches: 23. The V gene's germline CDR1 is MNHEY and CDR2 SVGAGI. The CDR3 has 22 amino acids. This CDR3 reads CASSYRSTGGGGIAGGNTEAFF. For the CDR3, the DNA is TGTGCCAGCAGTTACCGATCTACAGGGGGCGGAGGAATCGCGGGAGGGAACACTGAAGCTTTCTTT.

This clonotype was found a few times. This chain links TRBV6-6 with TRBJ2-1; D gene ambiguous. V was pared by 4 bases and J by 2 bases, with 15 bases between. This CDR3 region has 16 residues. CDR1 and CDR2 (germline): MNHNY, SVGAGI (reference sequence). The DNA of the CDR3 is TGTGCCAGCAGTTCCGACGCAGCCGGAGCCTACAATGAGCAGTTCTTC. Translation: CASSSDAAGAYNEQFF.

This clonotype was detected ten times or more. The chain combines TRBV7-2 with TRBJ2-5; TRBD1 aligns across 7 bases. V lost 0 bases and J lost 4; bases outside the gene matches: 2. This CDR3 comprises 14 residues. The germline CDR1 and CDR2 sequences are SGHTA and FQGNSA. CDR3 amino acids: CASSLAGGAETQYF. CDR3 DNA sequence: TGTGCCAGCAGCTTAGCAGGGGGCGCAGAGACCCAGTACTTC.

The chain employs TRBV6-1 and TRBJ1-1; D perhaps matches TRBD1 (5 bases). The CDR3 is 14 residues long. From germline, CDR1 is MNHNS and CDR2 SASEGT. V was cut by 6 bases and J by 7 bases, with 18 bases left in between. CDR3 sequence reads: CASRAAGPPGEAFF. In nucleotides, the CDR3 is TGTGCCAGCAGAGCGGCGGGGCCCCCCGGTGAAGCTTTCTTT.

This clonotype was seen more than once but under ten times. The rearrangement uses TRBV15 and TRBJ1-2; D might be TRBD1 (6 bases). The CDR3 is 16 amino acids. CDR1 LNHNV and CDR2 YYDKDF come from the germline V gene (reference sequence). V was cut by 3 bases and J by 5 bases, with 19 bases left in between. This CDR3 reads CATSSTGTREGYGYTF. The DNA of the CDR3 is TGTGCCACCAGCAGTACCGGGACAAGGGAAGGGTATGGCTACACCTTC.

The J gene is TRBJ1-1, the V gene TRBV7-9; a weak D match, TRBD1 (6 bases). Germline V CDR1 and CDR2: SEHNR, FQNEAQ (reference sequence). The V end lost 4 bases, the J end lost 4 bases, and 16 bases lay between the germline ends. CDR3 size: 15 residues. The CDR3 DNA sequence: TGTGCCAGCAGCTCTCAGGGGTTTTTTAGCACTGAAGCTTTCTTT. It yields the protein CASSSQGFFSTEAFF.

The rearrangement links TRBV5-1 to TRBJ1-5, with D possibly being TRBD1 (6 bases). The CDR3 runs to 16 residues. In germline, CDR1 is SGHRS, CDR2 YFSETQ. V was trimmed by 4 bases and J by 7 bases, leaving 21 bases between them. This CDR3 reads CASSPDTGSPYQPQHF. CDR3 nucleotide sequence: TGCGCCAGCAGCCCGGATACAGGGTCGCCCTACCAGCCCCAGCATTTT.

This clonotype showed up just a few times. The gene calls are TRBV15 and TRBJ2-7; 9 bases match TRBD1. The ends lost 5 bases at V and 5 bases at J; junction bases unmatched: 10. Germline-derived CDR1 and CDR2 are LNHNV and YYDKDF (reference sequence). This CDR3 is built from 15 residues. CDR3 coding DNA: TGTGCCACCAGCCGGAACCCGGACAGGGGTAACGAGCAGTACTTC. Translating gives CATSRNPDRGNEQYF.

This chain uses TRBV12-3 or TRBV12-4 with TRBJ2-7; 8 bases fit TRBD2. V gave up 0 bases and J gave up 1 base; unmatched junction bases: 2. CDR3 length equals 15 residues. In DNA, the CDR3 is TGTGCCAGCAGTTTAGCCGCGGGAGGATCCTACGAGCAGTACTTC. Protein sequence: CASSLAAGGSYEQYF.

V gene TRBV7-9 combines with J gene TRBJ2-7; TRBD1 matches 9 bases. Trimming at V came to 5 bases and at J to 2 bases, leaving 10 bases not matched to a gene. The CDR3 covers 16 residues. Germline V lookup: CDR1 SEHNR, CDR2 FQNEAQ (reference sequence). The CDR3 DNA is TGTGCCAGCAGCCCCCCACCCGGGACAGGGACCTACGAGCAGTACTTC. Its protein product is CASSPPPGTGTYEQYF.

The V call is TRBV11-1, the J call TRBJ1-4; tentative D call: TRBD1 (6 bases). The CDR3 contains 14 residues. The germline V gene encodes CDR1 SGHAT and CDR2 FQDESV (reference sequence). The V end lost 5 bases, the J end lost 8 bases, and 15 bases lay between the germline ends. CDR3 region: CASSGTKGNEKLFF. CDR3 nucleotides: TGTGCCAGCAGCGGGACAAAAGGGAACGAAAAACTGTTTTTT.

The chain uses TRBV6-2 or TRBV6-3 and TRBJ2-1; the match to TRBD2 covers 8 bases. Germline CDR1 and CDR2: MNHEY and SVGEGT. The CDR3 is 15 amino acids. V dropped 2 bases and J dropped 5; count of bases not matched to a gene: 5. CDR3 sequence (DNA): TGTGCCAGCAGTTACGGGGCGGGAGGACACAATGAGCAGTTCTTC. Amino acids: CASSYGAGGHNEQFF.

The chain combines TRBV12-3 or TRBV12-4 with TRBJ2-1, with D perhaps matching TRBD1 (6 bases). Trimming pared 4 bases from V and 6 bases from J, leaving 16 bases between. The CDR3 sequence is 15 residues long. The CDR3 here is CASSWTAPKVNEQFF. The CDR3 DNA reads as TGTGCCAGCAGTTGGACAGCCCCAAAGGTCAATGAGCAGTTCTTC.

The V gene is TRBV5-1, the J gene TRBJ2-7; D unresolved. The CDR3 totals 14 residues. With 7 bases removed from V and 0 bases from J, the gap between germline ends came to 14 bases. Germline assignment: CDR1 SGHRS and CDR2 YFSETQ. In DNA form, the CDR3 reads TGCGCCAGCCGCCCTCTGCAGAGCTCCTACGAGCAGTACTTC. Translation gives CASRPLQSSYEQYF.

V and J are TRBV24-1 and TRBJ2-3; 7 nucleotides align to TRBD1. Trimming cost V 3 bases and J 4 bases; bases outside gene matches: 3. The CDR3 loop spans 14 amino acids. Germline-derived CDR1 and CDR2 are KGHDR and SFDVKD. The CDR3, as DNA: TGTGCCACCAGTGATCACCAGGGGGCAGATACGCAGTATTTT. Translation gives CATSDHQGADTQYF.

The CDR3 coding sequence is TGCAGTGCTGCTGGGACTAGCGGGAGGTCCTACGAGCAGTACTTC. Residues: CSAAGTSGRSYEQYF. The rearrangement links TRBV20-1 to TRBJ2-7; TRBD2 matches at 15 bases. The CDR3 consists of 15 residues. From germline, CDR1 is DFQATT and CDR2 SNEGSKA (reference sequence). J was trimmed by 1 base and V by 5 bases; bases with no gene match: 3.

This sequence joins TRBV5-4 and TRBJ1-4; the match to TRBD1 covers 8 bases. Germline CDR1 is SGHNT and CDR2 is YYREEE (reference sequence). The V segment lost 5 bases and the J segment 6 bases; nucleotides outside the gene matches: 6. The CDR3 runs to 14 residues. The CDR3 sequence: CASSQDRVHEKLFF. Written as DNA, the CDR3 is TGTGCCAGCAGTCAGGACAGGGTACATGAAAAACTGTTTTTT.

The V call is TRBV6-5, the J call TRBJ1-1; D unclear. This CDR3 spans 14 amino acids. Germline V lookup: CDR1 MNHEY, CDR2 SVGAGI. Trimming removed 6 bases from V and 1 base from J, with 12 bases in between. As DNA, the CDR3 is TGTGCCAGCAGCACAACACACACGAACACTGAAGCTTTCTTT. Its protein product is CASSTTHTNTEAFF.

This clonotype has a handful of counts. This chain connects TRBV5-1 to TRBJ1-1; 7 positions match TRBD1. Looked up from germline, CDR1 is SGHRS and CDR2 is YFSETQ. The CDR3 runs 15 residues. J lost 1 base, V lost 6 bases, and 9 bases had no gene match. The CDR3 spells CASNFRQGGNTEAFF. In DNA, the CDR3 is TGCGCCAGCAACTTCAGACAGGGTGGGAACACTGAAGCTTTCTTT.

In this sample, this clonotype turned up a few times. The chain uses TRBV5-1 and TRBJ2-3, with 8 bases matching TRBD1. The V segment lost 4 bases and the J segment 4 bases; nucleotides outside the gene matches: 8. This CDR3 is 15 amino acids long. CDR1 SGHRS and CDR2 YFSETQ come from the germline V gene. The chain's CDR3 is CASSLGQGPADTQYF. The CDR3 nucleotides read TGCGCCAGCAGCCTAGGACAGGGTCCCGCAGATACGCAGTATTTT.

The chain uses TRBV6-2 or TRBV6-3 and TRBJ2-3; D remains unclear. Germline loops: CDR1 MNHEY, CDR2 SVGEGT. Trimming took off 1 base at V and 3 bases at J, with 14 bases between the two ends. The CDR3 is 16 residues long. The CDR3 bases are TGTGCCAGCAGTTACTTCCTCGAAGCAGAAACAGATACGCAGTATTTT. Protein: CASSYFLEAETDTQYF.